One and the same sample provided the 26 T cell receptor beta chains below, sequenced in a study of T-cell reconstitution after alpha-beta-depleted transplantation in children. Unique molecular identifiers featured in how the TCRbeta library was prepared. From the PCR reads, TCRdb called clonotypes with MiXCR, one entry per CDR3 protein. The sample holds about 100,000 distinct CDR3 sequences, around 6.4% seen once. The sequences come from PBMCs, mostly from graft donor cells, collected 360 days after TCRalphabeta/CD19-depleted stem cell transplant. These receptors came from a male patient between 2 and 15 years old who had a stem cell transplant for acute lymphoblastic leukemia, so the T cells may come from the graft donor.

This clonotype was detected ten times or more. The chain joins TRBV9 to TRBJ2-3; weak D call: TRBD2 (5 bases). CDR1 is SGDLS and CDR2 is YYNGEE in the germline V gene. V gave up 4 bases and J gave up 1 base, with 13 bases separating them. The CDR3 is 15 amino acids. CDR3 nucleotide sequence: TGTGCCAGCAGCCAAGAGGGTGGAGGCACAGATACGCAGTATTTT. Its protein is CASSQEGGGTDTQYF.

This clonotype was seen a handful of times. This chain joins TRBV4-1 and TRBJ1-5; D call uncertain. CDR3 length: 14 amino acids. Looked up from germline, CDR1 is MGHRA and CDR2 is YSYEKL. The germline V and J ends were trimmed by 1 base and 0 bases, with 4 bases remaining between them. As DNA, the CDR3 is TGCGCCAGCAGCCAAGTAACTAGCAATCAGCCCCAGCATTTT. Its translation is CASSQVTSNQPQHF.

This clonotype turned up a few times. The genes are TRBV9 and TRBJ2-3, with D tentatively TRBD1 (6 bases). Germline V CDR1 and CDR2: SGDLS, YYNGEE. The V gene lost 4 bases and the J gene lost 0 bases, with 15 bases spanning the gap. This CDR3 comprises 16 residues. CDR3 DNA sequence: TGTGCCAGCAGCCAAGGGGACACAACTAGCACAGATACGCAGTATTTT. It yields the protein CASSQGDTTSTDTQYF.

This clonotype has a count of ten or more. The rearrangement uses TRBV5-1 and TRBJ2-3; D is unclear. V was cut by 0 bases and J by 1 base, with 6 bases left in between. From germline, CDR1 is SGHRS and CDR2 YFSETQ. The CDR3 has 14 amino acids. The CDR3 nucleotides are TGCGCCAGCAGCTTGGGACGGGGCACAGATACGCAGTATTTT. It yields the protein CASSLGRGTDTQYF. Together with reference TRBV5-1 and TRBJ2-3, the CDR3 gives the full variable domain: KAGVTQTPRYLIKTRGQQVTLSCSPISGHRSVSWYQQTPGQGLQFLFEYFSETQRNKGNFPGRFSGRQFSNSRSEMNVSTLELGDSALYLCASSLGRGTDTQYFGPGTRLTVL.

This clonotype has ten or more counts. The rearrangement uses TRBV5-1 and TRBJ1-1; D possibly corresponds to TRBD1 (5 bases). The V gene's germline CDR1 is SGHRS and CDR2 YFSETQ. The V gene lost 2 bases and the J gene lost 4 bases, with 15 bases spanning the gap. CDR3 length: 15 residues. The CDR3 nucleotides are TGCGCCAGCAGCTTTGCCCAGGGTCTACTCACTGAAGCTTTCTTT. Protein: CASSFAQGLLTEAFF.

This clonotype was detected ten times or more. As DNA, the CDR3 is TGTGCCAGCAGCCCTGGATTAAGCGAGCAGTACTTC. It yields the protein CASSPGLSEQYF. V is TRBV7-9 and J is TRBJ2-7; no definite D call. V lost 5 bases, J lost 6 bases, and 11 bases lay in between. The CDR3 totals 12 residues. Per germline, CDR1 SEHNR and CDR2 FQNEAQ (reference sequence).

V and J are TRBV30 and TRBJ2-5; D call uncertain. Germline V lookup: CDR1 GTSNPN, CDR2 SVGIG (reference sequence). This CDR3 is 11 amino acids long. Trimming left V 4 bases short and J 1 base short, with 4 bases between. The CDR3: CAWKAQETQYF. In nucleotides, the CDR3 is TGTGCCTGGAAGGCCCAAGAGACCCAGTACTTC. The entire variable domain, with the rest obtained from reference TRBV30 and TRBJ2-5, is as follows: SQTIHQWPATLVQPVGSPLSLECTVEGTSNPNLYWYRQAAGRGLQLLFYSVGIGQISSEVPQNLSASRPQDRQFILSSKKLLLSDSGFYLCAWKAQETQYFGPGTRLLVL.

This sequence joins TRBV7-9 and TRBJ2-5, with 8 bases identical to TRBD2. Per germline, CDR1 SEHNR and CDR2 FQNEAQ (reference sequence). The CDR3 covers 16 residues. V shed 5 bases, J shed 6 bases, and the junction held 14 bases outside the gene matches. CDR3 sequence (DNA): TGTGCCAGCAGCCTCCACCGCTCCAGCGGGAGAAAGACCCAGTACTTC. Translating gives CASSLHRSSGRKTQYF. Full variable domain (rest looked up from reference TRBV7-9 and TRBJ2-5): DTGVSQNPRHKITKRGQNVTFRCDPISEHNRLYWYRQTLGQGPEFLTYFQNEAQLEKSRLLSDRFSAERPKGSFSTLEIQRTEQGDSAMYLCASSLHRSSGRKTQYFGPGTRLLVL.

This clonotype has just a few counts. The CDR3 loop reads CASSPWDRDYGYTF. The CDR3 DNA follows: TGTGCCAGCAGCCCATGGGACAGAGACTATGGCTACACCTTC. The chain recombines TRBV9 with TRBJ1-2, with 7 bases identical to TRBD1. The CDR3 sequence is 14 residues long. Germline CDR1 SGDLS, CDR2 YYNGEE. With 4 bases clipped from V and 3 bases from J, the junction kept 6 bases outside the gene matches. Combining the CDR3 with reference TRBV9 and TRBJ1-2 gives the whole variable domain DSGVTQTPKHLITATGQRVTLRCSPRSGDLSVYWYQQSLDQGLQFLIQYYNGEERAKGNILERFSAQQFPDLHSELNLSSLELGDSALYFCASSPWDRDYGYTFGSGTRLTVV.

This clonotype occurred many times. The chain combines TRBV4-3 with TRBJ2-5, with no clear D. Looked up from germline, CDR1 is LGHNA and CDR2 is YSLEER. The CDR3 length is 14 residues. V was trimmed by 0 bases and J by 1 base, leaving 6 bases between them. DNA of the CDR3: TGCGCCAGCAGCCAAGAGTTCTTCCAAGAGACCCAGTACTTC. This sequence encodes CASSQEFFQETQYF.

This clonotype showed up just a few times. The J gene is TRBJ1-2, the V gene TRBV5-1; D gene uncertain. CDR3 size: 15 residues. Trimming removed 0 bases at V and 3 bases at J, with 12 bases between. Germline CDR1 is SGHRS and CDR2 is YFSETQ. CDR3 DNA sequence: TGCGCCAGCAGCTTGGAAGGCAGAGATTACTATGGCTACACCTTC. Its translation is CASSLEGRDYYGYTF.

The CDR3 DNA is TGTGCCAGCAGTGAATGGGGGGGCACGCAGTATTTT. Translation: CASSEWGGTQYF. V usage is TRBV25-1 and J usage is TRBJ2-3; TRBD2 might be the D (7 bases). Trimming cost V 1 base and J 9 bases, with 8 bases left between them. The CDR3 has 12 amino acids. Germline-derived CDR1 and CDR2 are MGHDK and SYGVNS.

In its sample, this clonotype was seen a few times. The genes are TRBV20-1 and TRBJ2-7, with 12 positions matching TRBD1. The CDR3 contains 18 residues. CDR1 and CDR2 (germline): DFQATT, SNEGSKA (reference sequence). Trimming cost V 4 bases and J 6 bases; bases outside gene matches: 19. CDR3 residues: CSATPGQGAMGNLGEQYF. The DNA for the CDR3 is TGCAGTGCTACCCCGGGACAGGGGGCCATGGGGAACTTGGGCGAGCAGTACTTC.

This clonotype was seen a handful of times. The CDR3 DNA follows: TGTGCCAGCAGCTTAAGAATTGATACGCAGTATTTT. This codes for CASSLRIDTQYF. V is TRBV7-9 and J is TRBJ2-3, with D unresolved. The V end lost 2 bases, the J end lost 6 bases, and 6 bases lay between the germline ends. The germline CDR1 and CDR2 sequences are SEHNR and FQNEAQ (reference sequence). The CDR3 extends over 12 amino acids.

This clonotype has ten or more counts. The chain is built from TRBV29-1 and TRBJ1-2; no reliable D call. This CDR3 region has 11 residues. Trimming took 1 base from V and 8 from J, leaving 8 bases between them. Germline CDR1 and CDR2: SQVTM and ANQGSEA. CDR3 sequence: CSVEGRTGYTF. The CDR3 DNA sequence: TGCAGCGTTGAAGGGAGGACCGGCTACACCTTC.

This clonotype was seen ten or more times. This chain uses TRBV9 with TRBJ2-5, with TRBD2 identical over 7 bases. Germline trimming cut 4 bases from V and 7 bases from J; bases unmatched to any gene: 10. Germline-derived CDR1 and CDR2 are SGDLS and YYNGEE. The CDR3 is made up of 14 amino acids. CDR3 residues: CASSIRSGGGTQYF. The CDR3 region has the DNA TGTGCCAGCAGCATAAGATCGGGCGGGGGGACCCAGTACTTC. The full variable domain, rest sourced from reference TRBV9 and TRBJ2-5, is DSGVTQTPKHLITATGQRVTLRCSPRSGDLSVYWYQQSLDQGLQFLIQYYNGEERAKGNILERFSAQQFPDLHSELNLSSLELGDSALYFCASSIRSGGGTQYFGPGTRLLVL.

This clonotype was seen at least ten times. The chain combines TRBV7-9 with TRBJ1-1; the D is unclear. Trimming pared 2 bases from V and 1 base from J, leaving 11 bases between. CDR1 SEHNR and CDR2 FQNEAQ come from the germline V gene (reference sequence). The CDR3 loop spans 15 amino acids. The CDR3 reads CASSLKAQANTEAFF. CDR3 DNA: TGTGCCAGCAGCTTAAAGGCCCAGGCGAACACTGAAGCTTTCTTT. Variable domain in full (rest from reference TRBV7-9 and TRBJ1-1): DTGVSQNPRHKITKRGQNVTFRCDPISEHNRLYWYRQTLGQGPEFLTYFQNEAQLEKSRLLSDRFSAERPKGSFSTLEIQRTEQGDSAMYLCASSLKAQANTEAFFGQGTRLTVV.

This clonotype was counted at least ten times. V and J are TRBV20-1 and TRBJ2-7; 8 bases match TRBD2. The CDR3 has 13 amino acids. Germline loops: CDR1 DFQATT, CDR2 SNEGSKA (reference sequence). J gave up 1 base and V 8 bases, and 7 bases lay outside the gene matches. The CDR3 sequence: CSSTSGRSYEQYF. The CDR3 coding sequence is TGCAGTTCAACTAGCGGACGGTCCTACGAGCAGTACTTC.

The chain combines TRBV20-1 with TRBJ2-7; D is undetermined. The CDR3 contains 12 residues. Germline lookup yields CDR1 DFQATT and CDR2 SNEGSKA (reference sequence). V was clipped by 8 bases and J by 2 bases, with 13 bases between them. The CDR3 DNA follows: TGCAGTTCGAGAAAAGCCGCCTACGAGCAGTACTTC. It encodes CSSRKAAYEQYF.

This clonotype was seen a handful of times. The chain couples TRBV12-3 or TRBV12-4 to TRBJ2-2; 10 nucleotides match TRBD2. The trim removed 5 bases at V and 3 bases at J, leaving 6 bases unmatched. The CDR3 totals 16 residues. CDR3 protein: CASSPALAGDTGELFF. The DNA of the CDR3 is TGTGCCAGCAGTCCCGCCCTAGCGGGAGACACCGGGGAGCTGTTTTTT.

This clonotype was detected ten times or more. The V gene is TRBV9, the J gene TRBJ2-7; TRBD1 matches 7 bases. With 0 bases clipped from V and 2 bases from J, the junction kept 5 bases outside the gene matches. The CDR3 is made up of 15 amino acids. Germline loops: CDR1 SGDLS, CDR2 YYNGEE. The CDR3 DNA reads TGTGCCAGCAGCGTAGGGGACAGTTTAGCCTACGAGCAGTACTTC. Encoded protein: CASSVGDSLAYEQYF.

This clonotype was seen many times. The gene calls are TRBV6-2 or TRBV6-3 and TRBJ1-1; D gene ambiguous. Germline CDR1 reads MNHEY; CDR2 reads SVGEGT. V lost 0 bases and J lost 2, with 13 bases in between. This CDR3 has 16 amino acids. The CDR3 sequence: CASSYSIQPKNTEAFF. The CDR3 DNA reads TGTGCCAGCAGTTACTCGATTCAACCTAAAAACACTGAAGCTTTCTTT.

The chain uses TRBV5-6 and TRBJ2-3, with D tentatively TRBD2 (6 bases). V shed 0 bases and J shed 11 bases, with 13 bases lying between them. There are 13 residues in the CDR3. Germline CDR1 and CDR2: SGHDT and YYEEEE. In DNA form, the CDR3 reads TGTGCCAGCAGCTTGGACCGGGGGAGGAGGCAGTATTTT. Residues: CASSLDRGRRQYF. Full variable domain (missing parts from reference TRBV5-6 and TRBJ2-3): DAGVTQSPTHLIKTRGQQVTLRCSPKSGHDTVSWYQQALGQGPQFIFQYYEEEERQRGNFPDRFSGHQFPNYSSELNVNALLLGDSALYLCASSLDRGRRQYFGPGTRLTVL.

This clonotype was seen a few times. CDR3 region: CASSAGVSYNSPLHF. The CDR3 DNA is TGCGCCAGCAGTGCAGGGGTCTCCTATAATTCACCCCTCCACTTT. The chain has TRBV10-2 and TRBJ1-6; D possibly corresponds to TRBD1 (6 bases). This CDR3 spans 15 amino acids. CDR1 WSHSY and CDR2 SAAADI come from the germline V gene. V lost 4 bases and J 0 bases, leaving 7 bases between the germline ends.

This clonotype appeared many times. This chain joins TRBV20-1 and TRBJ2-5; TRBD2 agrees at 9 bases. V was clipped by 6 bases and J by 5 bases; unmatched bases: 10. This CDR3 spans 14 amino acids. Germline CDR1 is DFQATT and CDR2 is SNEGSKA (reference sequence). For the CDR3, the DNA is TGCAGTGCCCCCGGGACTAGCCTGCACGAGACCCAGTACTTC. It is translated as CSAPGTSLHETQYF.

This chain joins TRBV5-1 and TRBJ2-7; no clear D gene. The length of the CDR3 is 19 residues. V was shortened by 4 bases and J by 2 bases, with 28 bases between the two germline ends. The germline V gene encodes CDR1 SGHRS and CDR2 YFSETQ. In nucleotides, the CDR3 is TGCGCCAGCAGCAGACCCACATCGAAATGGGCCCTAAGACCCTACGAGCAGTACTTC. Amino acid sequence: CASSRPTSKWALRPYEQYF.